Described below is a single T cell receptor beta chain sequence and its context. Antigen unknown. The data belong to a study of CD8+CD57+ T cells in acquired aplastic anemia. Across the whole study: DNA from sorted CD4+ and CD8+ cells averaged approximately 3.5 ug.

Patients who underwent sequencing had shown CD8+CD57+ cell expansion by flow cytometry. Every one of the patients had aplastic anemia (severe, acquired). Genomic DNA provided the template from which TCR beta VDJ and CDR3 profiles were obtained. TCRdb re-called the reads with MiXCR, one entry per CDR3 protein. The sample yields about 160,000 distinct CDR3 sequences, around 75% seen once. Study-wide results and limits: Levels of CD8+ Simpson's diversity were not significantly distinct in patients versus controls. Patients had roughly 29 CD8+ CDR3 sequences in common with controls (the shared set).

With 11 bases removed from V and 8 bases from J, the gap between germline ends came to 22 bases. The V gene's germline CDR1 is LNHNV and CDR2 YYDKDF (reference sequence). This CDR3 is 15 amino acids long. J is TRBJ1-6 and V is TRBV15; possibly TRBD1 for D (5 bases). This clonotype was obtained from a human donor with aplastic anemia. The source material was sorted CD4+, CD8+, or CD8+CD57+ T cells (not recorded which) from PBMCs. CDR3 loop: CAFLVGGFYDSPLHF. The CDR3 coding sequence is TGTGCCTTCCTAGTCGGGGGTTTTTATGATTCACCCCTCCACTTT.